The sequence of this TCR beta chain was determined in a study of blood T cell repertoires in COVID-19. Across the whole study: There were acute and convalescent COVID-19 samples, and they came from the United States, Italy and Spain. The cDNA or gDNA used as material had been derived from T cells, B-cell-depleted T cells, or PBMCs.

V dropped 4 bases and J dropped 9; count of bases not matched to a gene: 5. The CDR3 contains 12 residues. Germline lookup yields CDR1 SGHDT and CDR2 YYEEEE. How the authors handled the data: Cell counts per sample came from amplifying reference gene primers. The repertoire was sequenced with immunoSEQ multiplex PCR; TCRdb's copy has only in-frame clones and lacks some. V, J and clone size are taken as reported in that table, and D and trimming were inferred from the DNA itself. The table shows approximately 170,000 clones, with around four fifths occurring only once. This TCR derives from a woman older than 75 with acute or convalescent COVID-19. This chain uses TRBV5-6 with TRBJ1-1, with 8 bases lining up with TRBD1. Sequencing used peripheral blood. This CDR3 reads CASSPRTGQAFF. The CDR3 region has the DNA TGTGCCAGCAGCCCTCGGACAGGGCAAGCTTTCTTT.